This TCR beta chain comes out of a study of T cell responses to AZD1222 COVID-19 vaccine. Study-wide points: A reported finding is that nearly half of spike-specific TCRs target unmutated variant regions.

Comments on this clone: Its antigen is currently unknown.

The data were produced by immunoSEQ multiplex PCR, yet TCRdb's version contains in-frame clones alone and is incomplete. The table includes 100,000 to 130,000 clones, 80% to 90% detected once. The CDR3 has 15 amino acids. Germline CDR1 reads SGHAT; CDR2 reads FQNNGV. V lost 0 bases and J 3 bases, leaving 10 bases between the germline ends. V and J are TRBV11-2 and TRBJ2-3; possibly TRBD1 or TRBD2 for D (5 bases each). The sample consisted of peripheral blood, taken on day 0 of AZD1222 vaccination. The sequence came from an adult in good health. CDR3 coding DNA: TGTGCCAGCAGCTTAGATTCGGGGCAGACAGATACGCAGTATTTT. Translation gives CASSLDSGQTDTQYF.